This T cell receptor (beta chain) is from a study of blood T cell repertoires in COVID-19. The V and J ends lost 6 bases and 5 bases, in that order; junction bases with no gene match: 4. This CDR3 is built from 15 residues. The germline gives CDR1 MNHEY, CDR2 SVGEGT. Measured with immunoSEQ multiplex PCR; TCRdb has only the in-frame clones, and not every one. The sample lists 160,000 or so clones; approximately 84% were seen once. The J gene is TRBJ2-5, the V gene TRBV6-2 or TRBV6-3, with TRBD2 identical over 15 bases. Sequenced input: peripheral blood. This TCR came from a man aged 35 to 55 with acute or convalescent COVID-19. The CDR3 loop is CASSRTSGGAETQYF. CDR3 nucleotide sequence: TGTGCCAGCAGCAGGACTAGCGGGGGGGCGGAGACCCAGTACTTC.